Listed below are T cell receptor beta chains from one sample, sequenced in a study of OX40 agonist ivuxolimab in advanced cancers. The repertoire was sequenced with immunoSEQ multiplex PCR; TCRdb's copy has only in-frame clones and lacks some. The table records more than 60,000 clones, around 86% of them present only once. Specimen: CD4+ or CD8+ T cells sorted from blood, collected in a trial of the OX40 agonist ivuxolimab. Receptors were obtained from an adult with an advanced solid tumor such as melanoma, head and neck, liver or kidney cancer. Both conserved end residues are part of each CDR3.

V,CDR3
TRBV30,CAWRGGRNTEAFF
TRBV11-2,CASSFTGGRQPQHF
TRBV6-1,CASSEGDRGRAYGYTF
TRBV18,CASSPGTPPMEAFF
TRBV10-3,CAIKPAGGNSPLHF
TRBV11-1,CASSSYDNRGHYNEQFF
TRBV5-1,CASSRLTMNTEAFF
TRBV2,CASSEGTGGNYEQYF
TRBV18,CASSQNTYEQYF
TRBV5-6,CASSRRGGTDTQYF
TRBV27,CASSSLSSGANVLTF
TRBV19,CASSLTGDYGYTF
TRBV6-1,CASSEFGAGTDTQYF
TRBV7-2,CASSSRDRASYEQYF
TRBV28,CASSFASGGYEQYF
TRBV27,CASSLGRGSGNTIYF
TRBV2,CGANGDRNSPLHF
TRBV18,CASSPRTGGTYEQYF
TRBV9,CASSRPGPNTEAFF
TRBV15,CATSTGTGDEQYF
TRBV5-1,CASSLAGVDRGVSSYNSPLHF
TRBV19,CASMGGSSYNEQFF
TRBV7-2,CASSTIGLNTEAFF
TRBV4-2,CASSQDDFNGDNEQFF
TRBV18,CASSPLGNSGEQYF
TRBV28,CASGAHRDKLFF
TRBV11-3,CASSLGEGTQYF
TRBV2,CASRPGQGISGNTIYF
TRBV21-1,CASSKQGPQSSYNSPLHF
TRBV6-5,CASSYLPGTGWTEAFF
TRBV18,CASSPTGGNTEAFF
TRBV6-6,CASSKGTFGTEAFF
TRBV7-9,CASSPGLAGSTDTQYF
TRBV18,CASSPGTDSNQPQHF
TRBV2,CASRTSGGLGHEQYF
TRBV27,CASSPLAVRTGELFF
TRBV6-1,CASSEWLGQESEKLFF
TRBV6-5,CASSYGDRVYGYTF
TRBV5-4,CASKGQGSNTEAFF
TRBV11-3,CASSLRQGTTDTQYF